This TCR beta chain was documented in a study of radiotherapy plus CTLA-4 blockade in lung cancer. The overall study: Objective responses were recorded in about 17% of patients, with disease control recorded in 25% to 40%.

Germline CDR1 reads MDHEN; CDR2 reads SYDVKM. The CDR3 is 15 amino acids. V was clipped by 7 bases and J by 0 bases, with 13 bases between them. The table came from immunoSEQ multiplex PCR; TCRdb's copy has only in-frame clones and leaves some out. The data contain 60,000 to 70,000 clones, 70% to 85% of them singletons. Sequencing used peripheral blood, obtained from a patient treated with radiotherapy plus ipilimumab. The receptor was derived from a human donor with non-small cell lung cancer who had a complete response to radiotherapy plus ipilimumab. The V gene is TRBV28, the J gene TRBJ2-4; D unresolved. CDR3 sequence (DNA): TGTGCCAGCACCTCGTCGGGTCTAGCCAAAAACATTCAGTACTTC. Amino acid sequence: CASTSSGLAKNIQYF.